A selection of T cell receptor beta chains follows, all from one sample in a study of blood T cell repertoires in COVID-19. Sequenced by immunoSEQ multiplex PCR; TCRdb stores in-frame clones only, minus some. Among over 250,000 clones, 88% were seen once, and the ten largest hold around 0.92%. The sample taken for sequencing was PBMCs or T cells enriched from blood (not recorded which). These receptors all come from a woman under 40 who had recovered from COVID-19. CDR3s leave out the opening cysteine and the closing phenylalanine or tryptophan.

v_call: TRBV6-4
j_call: TRBJ2-1
cdr3_aa: ASSEGTGGINEQF

v_call: TRBV2
j_call: TRBJ1-2
cdr3_aa: ASSGPGQGKVGYT

v_call: TRBV12-3/TRBV12-4
j_call: TRBJ1-3
cdr3_aa: ASSFGSGTRD

v_call: TRBV27
j_call: TRBJ2-2
cdr3_aa: ASGEQGTYTGELF

v_call: TRBV23-1
j_call: TRBJ2-5
cdr3_aa: ASSQSGPETQY

v_call: TRBV28
j_call: TRBJ1-5
cdr3_aa: ASSSFRDRGGQGPQH

v_call: TRBV30
j_call: TRBJ1-1
cdr3_aa: AWSGGSGGTEAF

v_call: TRBV5-4
j_call: TRBJ1-5
cdr3_aa: ASSLGGGNQPQH

v_call: TRBV9
j_call: TRBJ1-1
cdr3_aa: ASSVAAGLNTEAF

v_call: TRBV18
j_call: TRBJ2-1
cdr3_aa: ASSPLSGRTDNEQF

v_call: TRBV6-5
j_call: TRBJ1-1
cdr3_aa: ASSRQYRNTEAF

v_call: TRBV5-1
j_call: TRBJ2-5
cdr3_aa: ASSSVQGGETQY

v_call: TRBV28
j_call: TRBJ1-6
cdr3_aa: ASSRTGGASNSPLH

v_call: TRBV5-1
j_call: TRBJ1-1
cdr3_aa: ASKTGGTEAF

v_call: TRBV5-6
j_call: TRBJ1-2
cdr3_aa: ASSGKLRQGANGYT

v_call: TRBV5-1
j_call: TRBJ2-1
cdr3_aa: ASSLAGPNEQF

v_call: TRBV5-6
j_call: TRBJ1-5
cdr3_aa: ASSLAGKGPQH

v_call: TRBV29-1
j_call: TRBJ2-3
cdr3_aa: SVERGIGTDTQY

v_call: TRBV27
j_call: TRBJ1-6
cdr3_aa: ASQTGVNSPLH

v_call: TRBV7-8
j_call: TRBJ1-2
cdr3_aa: ASSLHGTDNYGYT

v_call: TRBV9
j_call: TRBJ2-3
cdr3_aa: ASSVSSGGTDTQY

v_call: TRBV2
j_call: TRBJ2-3
cdr3_aa: ASRDRGYTQY

v_call: TRBV7-2
j_call: TRBJ2-1
cdr3_aa: ASSWRPSKKDEQF

v_call: TRBV5-1
j_call: TRBJ1-2
cdr3_aa: ASSPGQGALGGYT

v_call: TRBV7-2
j_call: TRBJ1-2
cdr3_aa: ASSLRQGYYGYT

v_call: TRBV19
j_call: TRBJ1-1
cdr3_aa: ASKMVPGWTEAF

v_call: TRBV5-1
j_call: TRBJ1-1
cdr3_aa: ASSLAAGGNTEAF

v_call: TRBV6-5
j_call: TRBJ2-5
cdr3_aa: ASRRGGQETQY

v_call: TRBV10-3
j_call: TRBJ1-2
cdr3_aa: AISVGLGQPQNYGYT

v_call: TRBV14
j_call: TRBJ2-5
cdr3_aa: ASSQGTRGVQETQY

v_call: TRBV3-1/TRBV3-2
j_call: TRBJ2-1
cdr3_aa: ASSQAGGPYNEQF

v_call: TRBV14
j_call: TRBJ2-2
cdr3_aa: ASSQVGSRGELF

v_call: TRBV5-6
j_call: TRBJ1-2
cdr3_aa: ASSFYRAGENYGYT

v_call: TRBV6-5
j_call: TRBJ1-5
cdr3_aa: ASRVGQSNQPQH

v_call: TRBV6-5
j_call: TRBJ2-5
cdr3_aa: ASSSWGGKTQY

v_call: TRBV19
j_call: TRBJ1-1
cdr3_aa: ASSPLEEGQGSTEAF

v_call: TRBV7-9
j_call: TRBJ2-7
cdr3_aa: ASSLRGRDRGDEQY

v_call: TRBV7-2
j_call: TRBJ1-5
cdr3_aa: ASRYSSWTGVNSNQPQH

v_call: TRBV15
j_call: TRBJ2-2
cdr3_aa: ATSSKKDSADGTGELF

v_call: TRBV7-9
j_call: TRBJ1-2
cdr3_aa: ASSPLWTGPGYT

v_call: TRBV29-1
j_call: TRBJ2-5
cdr3_aa: SVERRGSGKETQY

v_call: TRBV20-1
j_call: TRBJ1-1
cdr3_aa: SAAGWAF

v_call: TRBV11-2
j_call: TRBJ1-3
cdr3_aa: ASSLAVNPSGNTIY

v_call: TRBV28
j_call: TRBJ1-2
cdr3_aa: ASSTPGGRSYGYT

v_call: TRBV27
j_call: TRBJ2-1
cdr3_aa: ASSLAGTSGYNEQF

v_call: TRBV11-3
j_call: TRBJ1-2
cdr3_aa: ASSHRDRRYT

v_call: TRBV2
j_call: TRBJ1-2
cdr3_aa: ATVPGQGIYGYT

v_call: TRBV27
j_call: TRBJ2-7
cdr3_aa: ASRVSGRGSYEQY

v_call: TRBV7-8
j_call: TRBJ1-1
cdr3_aa: ASSPGEGEAF

v_call: TRBV9
j_call: TRBJ2-1
cdr3_aa: ASSEGLATYNEQF

v_call: TRBV27
j_call: TRBJ1-2
cdr3_aa: ASSPPGGTYGYT

v_call: TRBV6-1
j_call: TRBJ1-2
cdr3_aa: ASSEFRGASGYT

v_call: TRBV28
j_call: TRBJ2-3
cdr3_aa: ASSYSSLGGVSTDTQY

v_call: TRBV3-1/TRBV3-2
j_call: TRBJ1-5
cdr3_aa: ASSQANQPQH

v_call: TRBV7-2
j_call: TRBJ1-5
cdr3_aa: ASSQLNVGYNQPQH

v_call: TRBV7-2
j_call: TRBJ2-3
cdr3_aa: ASSLLSGRGGTDTQY

v_call: TRBV19
j_call: TRBJ1-5
cdr3_aa: ASSLGLNRAQPQH

v_call: TRBV7-3
j_call: TRBJ1-1
cdr3_aa: ASSPRTGTTEAF

v_call: TRBV6-2/TRBV6-3
j_call: TRBJ2-3
cdr3_aa: ASSYDDFSGGTDTQY